What follows are 30 T cell receptor beta chains derived from one specimen sequenced in a study of blood T cells in healthy people across ages. Combining a sample-barcoded 5' primer with a J-beta primer mix, a second PCR ran for roughly 7 to 12 cycles. TCRdb re-called the 5' RACE reads with MiXCR, one entry per CDR3 protein. The sample contains around 1,500,000 distinct CDR3 sequences, over 25% of which appear only once. Sample: blood. Receptors were obtained from a young woman in good health.

This clonotype was seen only a few times. The rearrangement uses TRBV7-9 and TRBJ2-1, with TRBD1 as a possible D gene (6 bases). V was trimmed by 5 bases and J by 8 bases, leaving 25 bases between them. This CDR3 comprises 17 residues. The germline gives CDR1 SEHNR, CDR2 FQNEAQ (reference sequence). The CDR3 nucleotides read TGTGCCAGCAGCCTTAGCCTACTCCATATCAGGGGCGATGAGCAGTTCTTC. This translates into CASSLSLLHIRGDEQFF.

There are many counts of this clonotype. The chain is built from TRBV20-1 and TRBJ2-7; tentative D call: TRBD1 (6 bases). CDR3 length equals 12 residues. V lost 5 bases and J lost 1, with 9 bases in between. Germline CDR1 and CDR2: DFQATT and SNEGSKA (reference sequence). The CDR3: CSAGDNSYEQYF. CDR3 DNA sequence: TGCAGTGCTGGGGACAATTCCTACGAGCAGTACTTC.

This rearrangement joins TRBV10-3 to TRBJ1-4; 8 bases line up with TRBD1. The CDR3 extends over 14 amino acids. V trimming: 6 bases; J trimming: 3 bases; junction bases outside the gene matches: 3. The V gene's germline CDR1 is ENHRY and CDR2 SYGVKD. The CDR3 sequence is CAIREQGANEKLFF. CDR3 nucleotides: TGTGCCATCAGAGAACAGGGGGCTAATGAAAAACTGTTTTTT.

V gene TRBV29-1 combines with J gene TRBJ2-4; D may be TRBD2 (6 bases). The CDR3 has 13 amino acids. The ends were cut back, 6 bases at V and 13 bases at J, with 22 bases in the middle. From germline, CDR1 is SQVTM and CDR2 ANQGSEA. CDR3: CSVRLGPVETQYF. In nucleotides, the CDR3 is TGCAGCGTCCGACTAGGTCCTGTGGAAACCCAGTACTTC.

The chain has TRBV12-5 and TRBJ2-7, with no clear D. Germline assignment: CDR1 LGHNT and CDR2 FRNRAP. V was cut by 2 bases and J by 0 bases, with 11 bases left in between. This CDR3 comprises 15 residues. The CDR3: CASGLMSASSYEQYF. In DNA, the CDR3 is TGTGCTAGTGGTTTGATGAGCGCGAGCTCCTACGAGCAGTACTTC.

In its sample, this clonotype was seen a few times. The rearrangement joins TRBV5-1 to TRBJ2-7; 9 bases map to TRBD2. J lost 1 base, V lost 4 bases, and 9 bases had no gene match. CDR3 length: 16 amino acids. Germline assignment: CDR1 SGHRS and CDR2 YFSETQ. In DNA, the CDR3 is TGCGCCAGCAGCCCCGGGAGGACTAGCGTGTCCTACGAGCAGTACTTC. Its protein product is CASSPGRTSVSYEQYF.

This clonotype was seen at least ten times. This rearrangement joins TRBV12-3 or TRBV12-4 to TRBJ1-2; D unresolved. The CDR3 loop spans 14 amino acids. V lost 4 bases and J 3 bases, leaving 12 bases between the germline ends. CDR3 in amino acids: CASSWGDRDYGYTF. The CDR3 nucleotides are TGTGCCAGCAGTTGGGGAGACCGGGACTATGGCTACACCTTC.

The chain recombines TRBV19 with TRBJ1-5; unclear D gene. CDR1 and CDR2 from the germline V gene are LNHDA and SQIVND (reference sequence). The CDR3 sequence is 15 residues long. The V end lost 4 bases, the J end lost 0 bases, and 10 bases lay between the germline ends. CDR3 amino acids: CASSTGLYSNQPQHF. In DNA form, the CDR3 reads TGTGCCAGTAGTACGGGCTTATATAGCAATCAGCCCCAGCATTTT.

This clonotype showed up many times. The V gene is TRBV5-1, the J gene TRBJ2-5; tentatively, D is TRBD1 or TRBD2 (5 bases each). The DNA matches TRBJ2-7 better at its end, which makes the J call doubtful. The CDR3 is made up of 12 amino acids. Germline V gene sequence: CDR1 SGHRS, CDR2 YFSETQ. For the CDR3, the DNA is TGCGCCAGCAGCTTTTGGGGGTCCGAGCAGTACTTC. Translation: CASSFWGSEQYF.

This chain links TRBV10-2 with TRBJ1-2; D perhaps matches TRBD1 (5 bases). The germline V gene encodes CDR1 WSHSY and CDR2 SAAADI. The CDR3 sequence is 13 residues long. Trimming stripped 4 bases from V and 8 bases from J, with 14 bases between. The CDR3 loop reads CASSGGERRGYTF. The CDR3 nucleotides are TGCGCCAGCAGTGGGGGGGAAAGGAGAGGCTACACCTTC.

This clonotype was recorded only once. This chain uses TRBV14 with TRBJ2-2, with TRBD1 matching over 10 bases. J was trimmed by 9 bases and V by 2 bases; bases with no gene match: 12. This CDR3 comprises 17 residues. Per the germline V gene, CDR1 is SGHDN and CDR2 is FVKESK. CDR3 in amino acids: CASSQRPGTGVHRELFF. CDR3 DNA: TGTGCCAGCAGCCAAAGGCCCGGGACAGGGGTTCACCGGGAGCTGTTTTTT.

This rearrangement joins TRBV7-9 to TRBJ2-1, with D possibly matching TRBD2 (5 bases). The germline gives CDR1 SEHNR, CDR2 FQNEAQ (reference sequence). The CDR3 is made up of 12 amino acids. V gave up 1 base and J gave up 15 bases, with 13 bases separating them. CDR3 protein: CASSLEPTEGFF. CDR3 nucleotide sequence: TGTGCCAGCAGCTTAGAACCAACCGAGGGGTTCTTC.

CDR3 nucleotide sequence: TGTGCCCATAATAGGGGAAATCAGCCCCAGCATTTT. Its protein is CAHNRGNQPQHF. V and J are TRBV28 and TRBJ1-5; D might be TRBD1 (5 bases). CDR1 is MDHEN and CDR2 is SYDVKM in the germline V gene. The CDR3 sequence is 12 residues long. Between the trimmed V and J ends, which lost 11 bases and 4 bases, there was a span of 12 bases. The entire variable domain, with the rest obtained from reference TRBV28 and TRBJ1-5, is as follows: DVKVTQSSRYLVKRTGEKVFLECVQDMDHENMFWYRQDPGLGLRLIYFSYDVKMKEKGDIPEGYSVSREKKERFSLILESASTNQTSMYLCAHNRGNQPQHFGDGTRLSIL.

In regard to this clonotype: Because the CDR3's place on the DNA is in doubt, the DNA is left out and the CDR3 is given as listed by TCRdb. The V and J genes are TRBV29-1 and TRBJ1-1. Per germline, CDR1 SQVTM and CDR2 ANQGSEA. The CDR3 is 12 residues long, ends included. This CDR3 is CSVADGNTETFF.

The chain recombines TRBV29-1 with TRBJ2-1; possibly TRBD1 or TRBD2 for D (6 bases each). The CDR3 loop spans 14 amino acids. From germline, CDR1 is SQVTM and CDR2 ANQGSEA. Trimming took off 7 bases at V and 15 bases at J, with 28 bases between the two ends. CDR3 bases: TGCAGCGCACCGACCCCGGGGGCGGCTGGTGACCTGTTCTTC. As protein: CSAPTPGAAGDLFF.

The J gene is TRBJ1-2, the V gene TRBV2, with D unclear. This CDR3 comprises 15 residues. CDR1 is SNHLY, CDR2 FYNNEI, per germline. The V and J ends lost 2 bases and 4 bases respectively, with 14 bases between them. CDR3 in amino acids: CASSEQGLTGYGYTF. CDR3 nucleotides: TGTGCCAGCAGTGAACAAGGACTGACGGGCTATGGCTACACCTTC.

This clonotype was seen more than once but under ten times. J is TRBJ2-5 and V is TRBV5-5; 10 bases match TRBD1. V lost 3 bases and J lost 5; bases outside the gene matches: 7. CDR1 and CDR2 (germline): SGHKS, YYEKEE (reference sequence). The CDR3 spans 15 residues. The CDR3 sequence is CASSYQTGGRETQYF. The CDR3 DNA reads TGTGCCAGCAGCTACCAGACAGGGGGCCGGGAGACCCAGTACTTC. Full variable domain (rest looked up from reference TRBV5-5 and TRBJ2-5): DAGVTQSPTHLIKTRGQQVTLRCSPISGHKSVSWYQQVLGQGPQFIFQYYEKEERGRGNFPDRFSARQFPNYSSELNVNALLLGDSALYLCASSYQTGGRETQYFGPGTRLLVL.

The chain carries TRBV10-3 and TRBJ1-4; TRBD1 matches at 7 bases. Germline V CDR1 and CDR2: ENHRY, SYGVKD. V shed 0 bases, J shed 8 bases, and the junction held 6 bases outside the gene matches. The CDR3 has 15 residues. In DNA form, the CDR3 reads TGTGCCATCAGTGAGTCGGCAGGGGGTAAAGAAAAACTGTTTTTT. Protein product: CAISESAGGKEKLFF.

This clonotype was detected ten times or more. The chain is built from TRBV4-1 and TRBJ2-6; 7 positions agree with TRBD1. Germline CDR1 MGHRA, CDR2 YSYEKL. V trimming: 0 bases; J trimming: 2 bases; junction bases outside the gene matches: 10. The CDR3 spans 19 residues. The CDR3 reads CASSQDSDRLWAGANVLTF. Here the CDR3 DNA reads TGCGCCAGCAGCCAAGATTCGGACAGGTTATGGGCTGGGGCCAACGTCCTGACTTTC.

This clonotype was detected ten times or more. CDR3 DNA: TGTGCCAGCAGGGCAAGGACGAGACAGAGCTCCTACGAGCAGTACTTC. Translated, it gives CASRARTRQSSYEQYF. This chain uses TRBV6-5 with TRBJ2-7; tentative D call: TRBD1 (5 bases). Germline-derived CDR1 and CDR2 are MNHEY and SVGAGI. CDR3 length equals 16 residues. Trimming took 6 bases from V and 0 from J, leaving 18 bases between them.

For this clonotype: At one end the junction does not follow the germline gene, possibly because of a read error. The chain is built from TRBV7-9 and TRBJ2-5; D is perhaps TRBD2 (6 bases). CDR3 length: 14 residues. Germline V gene lookup returns CDR1 SEHNR and CDR2 FQNEAQ (reference sequence). In DNA, the CDR3 is TGTGCCAGCAGCCTGGGGGGAGCCCAAGAGGCCCAGTACTTC. This codes for CASSLGGAQEAQYF.

As regards this clonotype: Since a much larger clone is just one base distant, this may be a read error. The CDR3 DNA follows: TGTGCCAGCAGTCTGCGACTAGGCGGGAGAAGATACGAGCAGTACTTC. This encodes CASSLRLGGRRYEQYF. This chain links TRBV6-5 with TRBJ2-7; the match to TRBD2 covers 7 bases. The germline V gene has CDR1 MNHEY and CDR2 SVGAGI. The CDR3 consists of 16 residues. V dropped 5 bases and J dropped 4; count of bases not matched to a gene: 14.

A few counts support this clonotype. This chain links TRBV28 with TRBJ2-1; 8 bases are shared with TRBD1. This CDR3 is 14 amino acids long. Unmatched junction bases numbered 6, after V lost 4 bases and J lost 7 bases. Germline CDR1 and CDR2: MDHEN and SYDVKM. The CDR3 DNA is TGTGCCAGCAGTTACTGGACAGGGTTAAATGAGCAGTTCTTC. Protein: CASSYWTGLNEQFF.

This chain joins TRBV20-1 and TRBJ2-7; 7 bases fit TRBD1. The germline V gene has CDR1 DFQATT and CDR2 SNEGSKA (reference sequence). After removal of 0 bases from V and 6 bases from J, the junction contained 5 bases not matched to a gene. This CDR3 contains 13 residues. The CDR3 DNA reads TGCAGTGCTAGAGAGCCGGACAGGACCGAGCAGTACTTC. Translated, it gives CSAREPDRTEQYF.

The chain couples TRBV12-3 or TRBV12-4 to TRBJ1-6, with D uncertain. V was pared by 10 bases and J by 7 bases, with 14 bases between. The CDR3 spans 13 residues. CDR3: CATGRQDNSPLHF. CDR3 bases: TGTGCCACCGGGCGTCAGGACAATTCACCCCTCCACTTT.

This chain links TRBV5-1 with TRBJ2-5, with TRBD2 as a possible D gene (6 bases). V was clipped by 4 bases and J by 1 base, with 17 bases between them. The CDR3 extends over 16 amino acids. Per the germline V gene, CDR1 is SGHRS and CDR2 is YFSETQ. CDR3 loop: CASSTSVRGRQETQYF. CDR3 coding DNA: TGCGCCAGCAGCACCTCCGTGCGGGGACGCCAAGAGACCCAGTACTTC.

This clonotype has at least ten counts. The rearrangement links TRBV28 to TRBJ2-7; 10 nucleotides line up with TRBD2. This CDR3 spans 15 amino acids. Germline CDR1 and CDR2: MDHEN and SYDVKM. Germline trimming cut 5 bases from V and 1 base from J; bases unmatched to any gene: 5. CDR3 sequence (DNA): TGTGCCAGCAGTCCCGAAGCGGGAGGGTCCTACGAGCAGTACTTC. Amino acid sequence: CASSPEAGGSYEQYF.

This clonotype came up once. The V and J genes are TRBV4-3 and TRBJ1-2; the match to TRBD1 covers 8 bases. J lost 4 bases, V lost 0 bases, and 13 bases had no gene match. The CDR3 is made up of 18 amino acids. The V gene's germline CDR1 is LGHNA and CDR2 YSLEER. CDR3 sequence (DNA): TGCGCCAGCAGCCAAGAGTGGCAGGGGGCGCCTTTAGTCTATGGCTACACCTTC. It specifies CASSQEWQGAPLVYGYTF.

The chain recombines TRBV7-9 with TRBJ1-1, with D possibly matching TRBD1 (6 bases). The CDR3 contains 14 residues. Trimming cost V 1 base and J 6 bases, with 12 bases left between them. The germline CDR1 and CDR2 sequences are SEHNR and FQNEAQ (reference sequence). CDR3 nucleotide sequence: TGTGCCAGCAGCTTAGTAACAGGGTCGCCTGAAGCTTTCTTT. Amino acid sequence: CASSLVTGSPEAFF.

This clonotype was counted between two and nine times. This could be a read error, since a much larger clone is one nucleotide away. V is TRBV6-5 and J is TRBJ2-3; 8 nucleotides line up with TRBD1. The CDR3 is made up of 15 amino acids. CDR1 and CDR2 from the germline V gene are MNHEY and SVGAGI. CDR3 protein: CASSSPRGLGDMQYF. Here the CDR3 DNA reads TGTGCCAGCAGTTCCCCCAGGGGGCTTGGAGATATGCAGTATTTT.